Below are 21 T cell receptor beta chains sequenced from a single sample in a study of T-cell memory formation after mild COVID-19. One entry per CDR3 protein, called by TCRdb with MiXCR from the 5' RACE reads. The table includes hundreds of thousands of distinct CDR3 sequences, about 20% detected once. Input material: PBMCs or a T cell subset sorted from them (not recorded which). These receptors were obtained from an adult woman who had mild COVID-19 (a few samples of this study predate the infection). Cell type and time point are not known.

This clonotype was found a few times. Because the CDR3's place on the DNA is in doubt, the DNA is left out and the CDR3 is given as listed by TCRdb. The chain joins TRBV12-3 or TRBV12-4 to TRBJ2-7. The length of the CDR3 is 18 amino acids, counting both ends. The CDR3 protein is CASSSTTLWERSSYEQYF.

Only a few counts were recorded for this clonotype. A read error may explain this, as a much larger clone is one base away. The V gene is TRBV20-1, the J gene TRBJ1-1; perhaps TRBD1 as D (6 bases). Per the germline V gene, CDR1 is DFQATT and CDR2 is SNEGSKA (reference sequence). This CDR3 region has 14 residues. The CDR3: CSSGPPGTHTEALF. For the CDR3, the DNA is TGCAGTTCCGGTCCTCCAGGGACACACACTGAAGCTTTATTT.

The genes are TRBV19 and TRBJ1-1; D call uncertain. CDR3 length: 13 residues. V lost 4 bases and J lost 6, with 12 bases in between. Looked up from germline, CDR1 is LNHDA and CDR2 is SQIVND (reference sequence). For the CDR3, the DNA is TGTGCCAGTAGTACAATTGGAGGTGCTGAAGCTTTCTTT. Translation: CASSTIGGAEAFF.

The CDR3 region has the DNA TGTGCCAGCAGCTTGCCCACGGGTCCAGATACGCAGTATTTT. Its translation is CASSLPTGPDTQYF. V is TRBV5-6 and J is TRBJ2-3; D uncertain. Deletions cut 1 base from V and 4 bases from J, with 10 bases between. The CDR3 contains 14 residues. Germline V gene lookup returns CDR1 SGHDT and CDR2 YYEEEE.

This clonotype has more than one count but fewer than ten. The V and J genes are TRBV12-3 or TRBV12-4 and TRBJ2-2; 12 bases match TRBD2. The J segment lost 8 bases and the V segment lost 5 bases, leaving 9 bases of the junction unmatched. CDR3 size: 16 residues. The CDR3 loop reads CASSRRLAGAEGELFF. In DNA form, the CDR3 reads TGTGCCAGCAGTCGGAGACTAGCGGGAGCGGAAGGGGAGCTGTTTTTT.

V usage is TRBV5-1 and J usage is TRBJ2-3; TRBD2 matches at 10 bases. The CDR3 has 16 residues. V dropped 4 bases and J dropped 4; count of bases not matched to a gene: 9. CDR1 and CDR2 from the germline V gene are SGHRS and YFSETQ. The CDR3 DNA reads TGCGCCAGCAGCCTAGGGACTAGCGAGGCCTCAGATACGCAGTATTTT. It encodes CASSLGTSEASDTQYF.

This clonotype was seen at least ten times. The V gene is TRBV5-1, the J gene TRBJ2-1; 11 bases match TRBD2. CDR1 and CDR2 (germline): SGHRS, YFSETQ. This CDR3 contains 14 residues. After removal of 6 bases from V and 5 bases from J, the junction contained 4 bases not matched to a gene. CDR3 DNA sequence: TGCGCCAGCAACCTAGCGGGAGGCAACAATGAGCAGTTCTTC. It codes for CASNLAGGNNEQFF.

This clonotype was detected a few times. The V call is TRBV6-5, the J call TRBJ1-2, with D possibly matching TRBD1 (5 bases). V lost 1 base and J 7 bases, leaving 7 bases between the germline ends. Germline lookup yields CDR1 MNHEY and CDR2 SVGAGI. This CDR3 has 12 residues. The CDR3 DNA reads as TGTGCCAGCAGTTACTTGGGACTTGGCTACACCTTC. This gives the protein CASSYLGLGYTF.

The chain couples TRBV27 to TRBJ1-1; D gene unclear. The CDR3 sequence is 14 residues long. V was pared by 3 bases and J by 4 bases, with 12 bases between. In germline, CDR1 is MNHEY, CDR2 SMNVEV (reference sequence). CDR3 DNA sequence: TGTGCCAGCAGTTTTCGGGCTGGAACCACTGAAGCTTTCTTT. Protein sequence: CASSFRAGTTEAFF.

This clonotype was detected only a few times. The V call is TRBV3-1, the J call TRBJ1-2, with D unresolved. The CDR3 is 16 residues long. V was cut by 0 bases and J by 7 bases, with 18 bases left in between. The germline V gene has CDR1 LGHDT and CDR2 YNNKEL (reference sequence). CDR3 residues: CASSQDRRLSPAGYTF. The CDR3 DNA reads TGTGCCAGCAGCCAAGATCGGCGACTGTCCCCTGCTGGCTACACCTTC. The whole variable domain, remainder taken from reference TRBV3-1 and TRBJ1-2, is DTAVSQTPKYLVTQMGNDKSIKCEQNLGHDTMYWYKQDSKKFLKIMFSYNNKELIINETVPNRFSPKSPDKAHLNLHINSLELGDSAVYFCASSQDRRLSPAGYTFGSGTRLTVV.

This clonotype has a handful of counts. The chain carries TRBV28 and TRBJ2-5; D not resolved. CDR1 and CDR2 (germline): MDHEN, SYDVKM. The CDR3 runs 13 residues. Trimming cost V 6 bases and J 1 base, with 9 bases left between them. This chain's CDR3 is CASRGDAQETQYF. The CDR3 DNA is TGTGCCAGCAGGGGTGACGCCCAAGAGACCCAGTACTTC.

This clonotype was seen more than once but under ten times. The rearrangement uses TRBV27 and TRBJ2-1; TRBD1 aligns across 9 bases. This CDR3 is 15 amino acids long. Germline CDR1 is MNHEY and CDR2 is SMNVEV (reference sequence). Unmatched junction bases numbered 10, after V lost 5 bases and J lost 8 bases. In nucleotides, the CDR3 is TGTGCCAGCAGTGTTACCGGGACAGGGTTGGATGAGCAGTTCTTC. This encodes CASSVTGTGLDEQFF.

This clonotype has more than one count but fewer than ten. The rearrangement uses TRBV20-1 and TRBJ2-5; 12 nucleotides line up with TRBD1. The CDR3 sequence is 14 residues long. CDR1 and CDR2 (germline): DFQATT, SNEGSKA (reference sequence). J was trimmed by 4 bases and V by 7 bases; bases with no gene match: 7. In DNA form, the CDR3 reads TGCAGTGTCCCCGGGACAGGGGGCTTAGAGACCCAGTACTTC. Translation gives CSVPGTGGLETQYF.

The chain couples TRBV9 to TRBJ2-3; TRBD2 agrees at 8 bases. The CDR3 has 13 amino acids. Trimming took 3 bases from V and 14 from J; bases not matched to a gene: 11. CDR1 SGDLS and CDR2 YYNGEE come from the germline V gene. The CDR3 reads CASSAGLATLPYF. The DNA of the CDR3 is TGTGCCAGCAGCGCCGGACTAGCTACCCTCCCGTATTTT. Based on the CDR3 plus reference TRBV9 and TRBJ2-3, the full variable domain is DSGVTQTPKHLITATGQRVTLRCSPRSGDLSVYWYQQSLDQGLQFLIQYYNGEERAKGNILERFSAQQFPDLHSELNLSSLELGDSALYFCASSAGLATLPYFGPGTRLTVL.

The chain links TRBV12-3 or TRBV12-4 to TRBJ2-3; D could derive from TRBD1 or TRBD2 (5 bases each). The CDR3 covers 15 residues. V was clipped by 5 bases and J by 2 bases, with 14 bases between them. CDR3 DNA: TGTGCCAGCAGTCCCCGGGACGGTTACACAGATACGCAGTATTTT. Translated, it gives CASSPRDGYTDTQYF.

This clonotype was seen at least ten times. The chain recombines TRBV12-3 or TRBV12-4 with TRBJ2-1, with 7 bases lining up with TRBD1. The CDR3 runs to 15 residues. The ends lost 6 bases at V and 9 bases at J; junction bases unmatched: 14. The CDR3 loop is CASSKGGQLIGEQFF. Written as DNA, the CDR3 is TGTGCCAGCAGCAAAGGGGGACAGCTTATAGGTGAGCAGTTCTTC.

V usage is TRBV7-8 and J usage is TRBJ2-3, with D perhaps matching TRBD1 (8 bases). Trimming cost V 6 bases and J 1 base, with 17 bases left between them. Germline CDR1 is SGHVS and CDR2 is FQNEAQ. The length of the CDR3 is 16 residues. CDR3 loop: CASSQQQGGGTDTQYF. CDR3 bases: TGTGCCAGCAGTCAACAACAGGGGGGGGGCACAGATACGCAGTATTTT.

This chain uses TRBV14 with TRBJ2-1; 14 nucleotides align to TRBD2. From germline, CDR1 is SGHDN and CDR2 FVKESK. The CDR3 is made up of 21 amino acids. Trimming cost V 3 bases and J 5 bases; bases outside gene matches: 18. The CDR3 loop reads CASSQIPGTSGSYFSDNEQFF. CDR3 coding DNA: TGTGCCAGCAGCCAGATCCCCGGGACTAGCGGGAGTTACTTCTCGGACAATGAGCAGTTCTTC.

This clonotype came up a few times. V is TRBV3-1 and J is TRBJ1-2; D remains ambiguous. This CDR3 comprises 14 residues. Looked up from germline, CDR1 is LGHDT and CDR2 is YNNKEL (reference sequence). Trimming left V 0 bases short and J 8 bases short, with 13 bases between. The CDR3 DNA is TGTGCCAGCAGCCAAGATCCCATGGCTGGGGGCTACACCTTC. Translated: CASSQDPMAGGYTF.

This clonotype was counted only a few times. V usage is TRBV5-5 and J usage is TRBJ2-5, with no clear D. Germline V gene sequence: CDR1 SGHKS, CDR2 YYEKEE (reference sequence). This CDR3 has 13 residues. The V and J ends lost 4 bases and 6 bases respectively, with 13 bases between them. CDR3 bases: TGTGCCAGCAGCCGGGTCCCCACCAAGACCCAGTACTTC. It yields the protein CASSRVPTKTQYF.

The chain links TRBV20-1 to TRBJ2-7; the D is unclear. The CDR3 has 10 residues. The germline V gene encodes CDR1 DFQATT and CDR2 SNEGSKA (reference sequence). V lost 4 bases, J lost 4 bases, and 5 bases lay in between. CDR3 sequence reads: CSAKRYEQYF. The CDR3 coding sequence is TGCAGTGCTAAGAGATACGAGCAGTACTTC.